This T cell receptor beta chain stems from a study of blood T cell repertoires in COVID-19. Study at large: T cells, B-cell-depleted T cells, or PBMCs provided the cDNA or gDNA that served as material.

Only in-frame clones appear in the TCRdb table, and some are missing; sequencing was by immunoSEQ multiplex PCR. Seen here are about 160,000 clones, around 75% observed once, and the top ten hold roughly 13%. This TCR was recovered from a woman aged 80 or over with acute or convalescent COVID-19. Material for sequencing was peripheral blood.

CDR3 in DNA: TGCGCCAGCAGCCCGGGGGCGGGAGGGGGGGTTTACGAGCAGTACTTC. Amino acids: CASSPGAGGGVYEQYF. The rearrangement links TRBV5-1 to TRBJ2-7, with 9 bases that match TRBD2. Germline CDR1 is SGHRS and CDR2 is YFSETQ. The V segment lost 4 bases and the J segment 4 bases; nucleotides outside the gene matches: 12. The CDR3 spans 16 residues.